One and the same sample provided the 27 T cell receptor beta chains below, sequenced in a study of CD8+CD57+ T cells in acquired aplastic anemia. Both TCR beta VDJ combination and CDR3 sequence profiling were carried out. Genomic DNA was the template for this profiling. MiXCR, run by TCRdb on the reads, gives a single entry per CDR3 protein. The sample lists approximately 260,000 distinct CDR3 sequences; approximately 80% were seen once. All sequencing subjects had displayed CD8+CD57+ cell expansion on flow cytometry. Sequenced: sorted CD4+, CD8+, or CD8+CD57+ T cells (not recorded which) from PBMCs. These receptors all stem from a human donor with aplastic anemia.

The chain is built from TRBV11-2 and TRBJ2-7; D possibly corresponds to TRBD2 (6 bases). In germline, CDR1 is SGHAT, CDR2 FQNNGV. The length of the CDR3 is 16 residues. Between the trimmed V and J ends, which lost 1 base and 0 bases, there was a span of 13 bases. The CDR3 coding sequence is TGTGCCAGCAGCTTAGTTCCTAGCGATTTCTCCTACGAGCAGTACTTC. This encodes CASSLVPSDFSYEQYF.

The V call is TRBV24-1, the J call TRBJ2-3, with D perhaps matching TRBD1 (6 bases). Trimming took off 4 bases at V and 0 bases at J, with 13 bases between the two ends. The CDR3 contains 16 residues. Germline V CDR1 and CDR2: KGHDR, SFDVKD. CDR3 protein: CATSEYRAHSTDTQYF. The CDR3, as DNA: TGTGCCACCAGTGAGTACAGGGCTCATAGCACAGATACGCAGTATTTT.

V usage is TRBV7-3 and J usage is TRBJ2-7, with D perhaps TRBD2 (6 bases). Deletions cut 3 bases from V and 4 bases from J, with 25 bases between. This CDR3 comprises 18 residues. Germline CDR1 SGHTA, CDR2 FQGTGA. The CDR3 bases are TGTGCCAGCAGCTTTCGCGCGACCGGGGGAGCCCTTCAGTACGAGCAGTACGTC. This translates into CASSFRATGGALQYEQYV.

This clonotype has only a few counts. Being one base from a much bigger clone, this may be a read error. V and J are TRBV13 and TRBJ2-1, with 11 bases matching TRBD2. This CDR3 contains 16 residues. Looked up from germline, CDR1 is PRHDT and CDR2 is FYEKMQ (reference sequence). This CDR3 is CVSSLGVSGRAYEQFF. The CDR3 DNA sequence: TGTGTCAGCAGCTTAGGTGTTAGCGGGAGGGCCTATGAGCAGTTCTTC.

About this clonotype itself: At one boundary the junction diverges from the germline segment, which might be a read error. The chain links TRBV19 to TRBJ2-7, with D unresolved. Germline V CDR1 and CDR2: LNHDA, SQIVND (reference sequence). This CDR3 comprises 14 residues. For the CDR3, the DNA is TGTGCCAGCAGCATAGCTAACGGTGCCTACGAGGAGCACTTC. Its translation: CASSIANGAYEEHF.

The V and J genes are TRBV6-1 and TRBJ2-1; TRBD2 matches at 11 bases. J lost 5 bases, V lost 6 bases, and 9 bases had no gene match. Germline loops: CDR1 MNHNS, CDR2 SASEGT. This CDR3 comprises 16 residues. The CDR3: CASSDTTSGADNEQFF. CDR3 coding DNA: TGTGCCAGCAGCGATACGACTAGCGGGGCCGACAATGAGCAGTTCTTC.

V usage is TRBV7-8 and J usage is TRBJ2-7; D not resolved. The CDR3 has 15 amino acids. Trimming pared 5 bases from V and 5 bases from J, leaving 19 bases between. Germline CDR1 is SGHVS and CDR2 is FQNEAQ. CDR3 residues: CASSASRLQANEQYF. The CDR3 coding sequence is TGTGCCAGCAGCGCCTCACGGTTACAAGCTAACGAGCAGTACTTC.

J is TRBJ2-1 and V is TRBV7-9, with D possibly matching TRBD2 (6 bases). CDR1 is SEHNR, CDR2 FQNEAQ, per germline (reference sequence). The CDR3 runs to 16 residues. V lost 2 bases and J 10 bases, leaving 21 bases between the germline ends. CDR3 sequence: CASSLQGSGGANEQFF. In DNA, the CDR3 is TGTGCCAGCAGCTTACAGGGAAGCGGCGGGGCCAACGAGCAGTTCTTC.

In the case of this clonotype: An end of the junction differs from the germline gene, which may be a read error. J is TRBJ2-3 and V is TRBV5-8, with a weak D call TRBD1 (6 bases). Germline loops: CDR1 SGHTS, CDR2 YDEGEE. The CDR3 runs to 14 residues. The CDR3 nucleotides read TGCGCCAGCAGCTTCGGGACATGTCCCGATACGCAGTATTTT. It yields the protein CASSFGTCPDTQYF.

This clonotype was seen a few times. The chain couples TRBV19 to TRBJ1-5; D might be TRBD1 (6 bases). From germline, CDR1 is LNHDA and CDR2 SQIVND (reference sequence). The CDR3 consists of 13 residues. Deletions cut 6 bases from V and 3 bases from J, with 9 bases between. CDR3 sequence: CASRGGYNQPQHF. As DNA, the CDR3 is TGTGCCAGTAGAGGGGGGTACAATCAGCCCCAGCATTTT.

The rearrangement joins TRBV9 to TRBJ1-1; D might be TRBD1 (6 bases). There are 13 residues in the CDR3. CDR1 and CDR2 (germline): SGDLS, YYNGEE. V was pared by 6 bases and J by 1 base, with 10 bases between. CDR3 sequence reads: CASTKGGNTEAFF. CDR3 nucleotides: TGTGCCAGCACTAAGGGGGGGAACACTGAAGCTTTCTTT.

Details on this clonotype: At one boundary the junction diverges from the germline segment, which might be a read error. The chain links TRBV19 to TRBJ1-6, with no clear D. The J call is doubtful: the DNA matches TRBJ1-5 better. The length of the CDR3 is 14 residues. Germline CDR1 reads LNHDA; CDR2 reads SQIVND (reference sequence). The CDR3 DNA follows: TGTGCCAGCAGTTTAACAGCTAGAAATCAACCCCAGCATTTT. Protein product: CASSLTARNQPQHF.

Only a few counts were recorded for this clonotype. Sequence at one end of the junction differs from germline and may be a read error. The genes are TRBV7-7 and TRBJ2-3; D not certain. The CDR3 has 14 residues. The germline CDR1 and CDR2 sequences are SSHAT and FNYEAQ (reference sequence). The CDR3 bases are TGTGCTAGCAGCTTATCCCCGAGGAATGAGCAGTTGTACTTT. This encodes CASSLSPRNEQLYF.

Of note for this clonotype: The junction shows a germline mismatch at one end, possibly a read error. The CDR3 coding sequence is TGCGCCAGCAGACCAGCGACAGGGGCGCCCTACAATGAGCAGTTCTTC. It yields the protein CASRPATGAPYNEQFF. This rearrangement joins TRBV9 to TRBJ2-1, with 8 nucleotides matching TRBD1. Germline assignment: CDR1 SGDLS and CDR2 YYNGEE. This CDR3 region has 16 residues.

In nucleotides, the CDR3 is TGTGCCAGCAGTTTTCAGCGCAGGGGATCTATGGTCAATTCACCCCTCCACTTT. Its translation: CASSFQRRGSMVNSPLHF. The genes are TRBV7-9 and TRBJ1-6; perhaps TRBD1 as D (6 bases). V dropped 6 bases and J dropped 7 bases, with 25 bases sitting between them. Germline CDR1 and CDR2: SEHNR and FQNEAQ (reference sequence). This CDR3 has 18 amino acids.

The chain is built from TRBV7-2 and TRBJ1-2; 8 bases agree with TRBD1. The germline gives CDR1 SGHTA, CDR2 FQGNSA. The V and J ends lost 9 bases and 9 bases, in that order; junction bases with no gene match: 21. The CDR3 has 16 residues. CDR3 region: CARTPQGQALLDCYTF. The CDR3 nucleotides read TGTGCCAGAACTCCTCAGGGACAGGCGCTTCTGGATTGCTACACCTTC.

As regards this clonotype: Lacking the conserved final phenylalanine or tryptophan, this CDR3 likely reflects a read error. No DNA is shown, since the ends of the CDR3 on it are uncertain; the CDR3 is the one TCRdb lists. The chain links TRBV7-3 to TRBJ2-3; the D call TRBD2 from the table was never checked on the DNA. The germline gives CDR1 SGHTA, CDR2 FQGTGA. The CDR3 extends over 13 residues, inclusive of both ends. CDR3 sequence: CASSPAGTWGETH.

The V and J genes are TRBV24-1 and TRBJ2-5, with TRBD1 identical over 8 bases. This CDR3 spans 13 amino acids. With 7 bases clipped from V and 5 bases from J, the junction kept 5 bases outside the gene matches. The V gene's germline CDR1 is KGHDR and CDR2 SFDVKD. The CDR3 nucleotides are TGTGCCACCAGCCGGGGACAGGAGGAGACCCAGTACTTC. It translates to CATSRGQEETQYF.

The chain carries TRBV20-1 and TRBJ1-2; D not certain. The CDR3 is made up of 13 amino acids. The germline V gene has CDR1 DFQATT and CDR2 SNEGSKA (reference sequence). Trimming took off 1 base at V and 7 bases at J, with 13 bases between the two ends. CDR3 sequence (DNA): TGCAGTGCTAGAGCACCCTTAGCGGGTGGCTACACCTTC. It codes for CSARAPLAGGYTF.

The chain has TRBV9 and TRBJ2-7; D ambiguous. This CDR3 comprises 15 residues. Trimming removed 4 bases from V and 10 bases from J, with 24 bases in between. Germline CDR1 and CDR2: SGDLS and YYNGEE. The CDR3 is CASSSRWDMPYYQYF. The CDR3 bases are TGTGCCAGCAGCTCTAGGTGGGATATGCCCTACTATCAGTACTTC.

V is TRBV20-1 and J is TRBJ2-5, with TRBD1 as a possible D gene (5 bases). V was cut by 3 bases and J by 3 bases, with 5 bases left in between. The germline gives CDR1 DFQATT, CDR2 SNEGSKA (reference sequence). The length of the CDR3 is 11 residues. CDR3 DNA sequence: TGCAGTGCTAGCAGGGAAGAGACCCAGTACTTC. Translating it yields CSASREETQYF.

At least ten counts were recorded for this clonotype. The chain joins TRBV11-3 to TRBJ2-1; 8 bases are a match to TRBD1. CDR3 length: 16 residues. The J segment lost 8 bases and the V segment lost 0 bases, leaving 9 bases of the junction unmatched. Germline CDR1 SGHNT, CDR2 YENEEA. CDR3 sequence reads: CASSLDRTGGSDEQFF. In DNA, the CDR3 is TGTGCCAGCAGCTTAGATCGAACAGGGGGGAGCGATGAGCAGTTCTTC.

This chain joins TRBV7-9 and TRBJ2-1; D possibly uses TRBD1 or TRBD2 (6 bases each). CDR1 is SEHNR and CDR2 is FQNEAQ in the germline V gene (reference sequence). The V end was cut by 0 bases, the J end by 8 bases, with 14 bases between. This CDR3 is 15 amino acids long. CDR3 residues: CASSLANGGFDEQFF. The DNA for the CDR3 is TGTGCCAGCAGCTTAGCCAACGGGGGCTTCGATGAGCAGTTCTTC.

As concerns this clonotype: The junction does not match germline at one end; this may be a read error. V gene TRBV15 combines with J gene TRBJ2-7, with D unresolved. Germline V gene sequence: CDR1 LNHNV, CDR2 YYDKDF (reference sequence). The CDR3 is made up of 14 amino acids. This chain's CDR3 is CASSYGRGKDAQYF. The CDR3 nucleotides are TGTGCCAGCAGCTACGGCCGCGGTAAAGACGCCCAGTACTTC. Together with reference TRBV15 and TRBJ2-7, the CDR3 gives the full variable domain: DAMVIQNPRYQVTQFGKPVTLSCSQTLNHNVMYWYQQKSSQAPKLLFHYYDKDFNNEADTPDNFQSRRPNTSFCFLDIRSPGLGDTAMYLCASSYGRGKDAQYFGPGTRLTVT.

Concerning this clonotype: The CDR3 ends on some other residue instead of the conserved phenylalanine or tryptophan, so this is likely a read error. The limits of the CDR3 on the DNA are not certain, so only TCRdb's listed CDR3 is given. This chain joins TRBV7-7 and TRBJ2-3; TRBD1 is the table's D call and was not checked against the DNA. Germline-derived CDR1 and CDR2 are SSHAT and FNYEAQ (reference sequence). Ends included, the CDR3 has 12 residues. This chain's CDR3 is CASSSGYKGHEY.

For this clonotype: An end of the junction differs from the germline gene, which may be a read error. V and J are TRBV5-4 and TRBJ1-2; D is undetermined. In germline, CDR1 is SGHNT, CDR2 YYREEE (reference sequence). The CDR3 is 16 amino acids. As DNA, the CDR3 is TGCGCCAGCAGCAAAGGCCTTGCGGGGTCCCCCTATGGCTACACCTTC. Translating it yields CASSKGLAGSPYGYTF.

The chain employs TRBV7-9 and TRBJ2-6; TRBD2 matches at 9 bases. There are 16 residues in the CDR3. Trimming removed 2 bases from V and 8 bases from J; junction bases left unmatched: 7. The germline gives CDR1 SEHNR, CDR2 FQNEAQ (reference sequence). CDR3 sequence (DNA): TGTGCCAGCAGCTTACCAAGAAGCGGGGGGACCAACGTCCTGACTTTC. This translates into CASSLPRSGGTNVLTF.